A selection of T cell receptor beta chains follows, all from one sample in a study of CD8 T cells in ankylosing spondylitis. MiXCR, run by TCRdb on the 5' RACE reads, gives a single entry per CDR3 protein. The table has about 800,000 distinct CDR3 sequences, 12% seen once. Sequences were obtained from blood, either unsorted or a sorted T cell fraction (not recorded which). Receptor source: a male donor with ankylosing spondylitis. The CDR3 runs from the conserved cysteine through the conserved F or W. A D gene is named only where the DNA matches it firmly. Not every row has a clone size; where given, it reads once, few, many or a size class.

clone size	V gene	J gene	D gene	CDR3 DNA	CDR3 protein
few	TRBV20-1	TRBJ2-7	TRBD1	TGCAGTGCTAGTCGGGACAGGAACTCCTACGAGCAGTACTTC	CSASRDRNSYEQYF
few	TRBV6-2/TRBV6-3	TRBJ2-2	TRBD1	TGTGCCAGCAGTTACTTCCTCGGGACAGGGATGAACACCGGGGAGCTGTTTTTT	CASSYFLGTGMNTGELFF
NA	TRBV20-1	TRBJ1-5	NA	TGCAGTGCTGACGACAGCTATAGCAATCAGCCCCAGCATTTT	CSADDSYSNQPQHF
NA	TRBV20-1	TRBJ2-2	TRBD1	TGCAGTGCTAGATCCCACCACAGGGGTTGGACCGGGGAGCTGTTTTTT	CSARSHHRGWTGELFF
many	TRBV5-1	TRBJ1-2	NA	TGCGCCAGCAGCCTTGACGGGCCAGCTTATGGCTACACCTTC	CASSLDGPAYGYTF
many	TRBV7-7	TRBJ2-5	NA	TGTGCTAGCAGCCCGGACTACCGAGAGACCCAGTACTTC	CASSPDYRETQYF
NA	TRBV10-3	TRBJ2-5	NA	TGTGCCATCAGTGAAACAGGGAAAGAGACCCAGTACTTC	CAISETGKETQYF
many	TRBV20-1	TRBJ2-5	NA	TGCAGTGCTAGAAGGGGGAGCCCCGAAGAGACCCAGTACTTC	CSARRGSPEETQYF
NA	TRBV29-1	TRBJ2-5	TRBD1	TGCAGCGTTAACAGGGGGTCGGGAGAGACCCAGTACTTC	CSVNRGSGETQYF
few	TRBV27	TRBJ2-5	TRBD2	TGTGCCAGCAGTTTAGCGTGGGACTACCCTCAAGAGACCCAGTACTTC	CASSLAWDYPQETQYF
NA	TRBV6-1	TRBJ2-3	TRBD1	TGTGCCAGCAGACCGACAGGGCTTACAGATACGCAGTATTTT	CASRPTGLTDTQYF
NA	TRBV5-4	TRBJ2-3	TRBD2	TGTGCCAGCAGACAAGGACTAGCGGGGGAGGATACGCAGTATTTT	CASRQGLAGEDTQYF
NA	TRBV20-1	TRBJ1-2	TRBD1	TGCAGTGCTAGAGCCACAGGGGACTACGGCTACACCTTC	CSARATGDYGYTF
NA	TRBV20-1	TRBJ2-5	NA	TGCAGTGCTAGCGACTTCAGGTACCAAGAGACCCAGTACTTC	CSASDFRYQETQYF
NA	TRBV18	TRBJ2-7	TRBD2	TGTGCCAGCTCACCATGGAGGGCTAGCGGCTCCTACGAGCAGTACTTC	CASSPWRASGSYEQYF
many	TRBV20-1	TRBJ2-6	NA	TGCAGTGCTTATGACACCTTCTCTGGGGCCAACGTCCTGACTTTC	CSAYDTFSGANVLTF
NA	TRBV6-5	TRBJ1-6	NA	TGTGCCAGCAGTTACGCAAACAGGGTCGGGGATTCACCCCTCCACTTT	CASSYANRVGDSPLHF
NA	TRBV28	TRBJ1-1	NA	TGTGCCAGCAGTACACCGGGTCATAACACTGAAGCTTTCTTT	CASSTPGHNTEAFF
NA	TRBV5-1	TRBJ2-7	NA	TGCGCCAGCAGCTTGGCTGTTTGGACCGAGCAGTACTTC	CASSLAVWTEQYF
few	TRBV20-1	TRBJ2-2	NA	TGCAGTGCTAGGCGCGGCCCGGAGGGGGAGCTGTTTTTT	CSARRGPEGELFF
few	TRBV10-3	TRBJ1-2	NA	TGTGCCATCAGTCAGCAGACACTCTATGGCTACACCTTC	CAISQQTLYGYTF
many	TRBV6-1	TRBJ1-3	NA	TGTGCCAGCAGCCCCGGGGGTCTCTCTGGAAACACCATATATTTT	CASSPGGLSGNTIYF
few	TRBV28	TRBJ2-4	NA	TGTGCCAGCAGTCGTAGCGGCAAAAACATTCAGTACTTC	CASSRSGKNIQYF